A selection of T cell receptor beta chains follows, all from one sample in a study of T cells expressing NK-cell markers. From its re-call of the 5' RACE reads, TCRdb lists each CDR3 protein once, without DNA. The listing contains fewer than 550,000 distinct CDR3 sequences. The sample comprised blood T cells: a sorted CD56 or NKG2C T cell subset, CD4+ or CD8+ T cells, or bulk PBMC T cells (not recorded which). These TCRs come from a woman in her 50s in good health. The CDR3 runs from the conserved cysteine through the conserved F or W.

>TRBV10-2|12|TRBJ2-2
CASQGGVGELFF
>TRBV11-2|14|TRBJ2-5
CASSPSGSRETQYF
>TRBV4-2|18|TRBJ2-1
CASSQAGTSGSWWNEQFF
>TRBV3-1|15|TRBJ2-1
CASSQPAGGLDEQFF
>TRBV20-1|17|TRBJ2-7
CSASNYPRVGGPYEQYF
>TRBV24-1|12|TRBJ2-1
CATSETTMRQFF
>TRBV14|15|TRBJ1-3
CASSQDRFSGNTIYF
>TRBV4-1|22|TRBJ2-1
CASSQIQTPGLAVIGSYNEQFF
>TRBV5-1|15|TRBJ2-3
CASSSTGKDTDTQYF
>TRBV7-6|18|TRBJ1-1
CASTSSSPPMTGNTEAFF
>TRBV6-5|15|TRBJ1-1
CASSYSSTGNTEAFF
>TRBV5-1|15|TRBJ1-2
CASRTSTATNYGYTF
>TRBV7-3|16|TRBJ1-1
CASSLTRGSYRTEAFF
>TRBV6-5|16|TRBJ1-5
CASSYSWTGGGQPQHF
>TRBV4-1|17|TRBJ1-1
CASSHLGHTTDNTEAFF
>TRBV25-1|13|TRBJ1-1
CASTPQLNTEAFF
>TRBV10-3|14|TRBJ1-5
CAIGRAGDNQPQHF
>TRBV24-1|14|TRBJ1-2
CATSDFRTSYGYTF
>TRBV7-2|17|TRBJ2-1
CASSSQSGLGRLNEQFF
>TRBV27|17|TRBJ2-3
CASSLLMGAGGPDTQYF
>TRBV7-9|11|TRBJ2-7
CASSAGTEQYF
>TRBV2|16|TRBJ1-4
CASSFSTGRGSEKLFF
>TRBV10-3|17|TRBJ1-4
CAISEETGGVPNEKLFF
>TRBV6-5|15|TRBJ2-5
CASRVGTVSQETQYF
>TRBV7-2|15|TRBJ2-1
CASRTYRLSYNEQFF
>TRBV3-1|16|TRBJ2-5
CASNSRGRAAQETQYF
>TRBV9|16|TRBJ2-3
CASSGRKAGGSHTQYF
>TRBV5-1|13|TRBJ2-4
CASSLGSLDIQYF
>TRBV6-2/TRBV6-3|15|TRBJ2-4
CASSPTPLAKNIQYF
>TRBV5-1|14|TRBJ2-1
CASSPGLAGDEQFF
>TRBV20-1|16|TRBJ2-3
CSARSPSGAFTDTQYF
>TRBV7-9|12|TRBJ1-2
CASKGRRRGYTF
>TRBV7-2|15|TRBJ2-3
CASRRLAGGADTQYF
>TRBV7-9|18|TRBJ2-6
CASSLEAGGASGANVLTF
>TRBV6-5|15|TRBJ2-3
CASRGLQWGTDTQYF
>TRBV9|15|TRBJ2-2
CASSVGARTTGELFF
>TRBV7-2|14|TRBJ2-7
CASSPRTVTYEQYF
>TRBV20-1|15|TRBJ1-6
CSARRSGHTNSPLHF
>TRBV12-3/TRBV12-4|14|TRBJ2-7
CASTPGAASYEQYF
>TRBV7-9|19|TRBJ2-6
CASSLMGDSIYSGANVLTF
>TRBV12-3/TRBV12-4|15|TRBJ1-4
CASSLGQLSNEKLFF
>TRBV5-1|14|TRBJ1-1
CASRPVGGTTEAFF
>TRBV2|15|TRBJ2-1
CASKNSGSSYNEQFF
>TRBV5-6|13|TRBJ2-1
CASSRVEVNEQFF
>TRBV12-3/TRBV12-4|12|TRBJ1-3
CASSLVQNTIYF
>TRBV12-3/TRBV12-4|14|TRBJ2-1
CASSDRAVGNEQFF
>TRBV6-5|15|TRBJ1-4
CASSYSPLAGEKLFF
>TRBV7-9|13|TRBJ1-2
CASSFVGFGGYTF
>TRBV20-1|19|TRBJ2-1
CSAREGGTSGRRSYNEQFF
>TRBV3-1|12|TRBJ2-7
CSGTTQSYEQYF
>TRBV7-9|14|TRBJ2-5
CASSFLSEQETQYF
>TRBV20-1|15|TRBJ2-1
CSASIAGGSYNEQFF
>TRBV20-1|14|TRBJ2-2
CSARSGLATGELFF
>TRBV7-9|16|TRBJ2-2
CASPLGAVGNTGELFF